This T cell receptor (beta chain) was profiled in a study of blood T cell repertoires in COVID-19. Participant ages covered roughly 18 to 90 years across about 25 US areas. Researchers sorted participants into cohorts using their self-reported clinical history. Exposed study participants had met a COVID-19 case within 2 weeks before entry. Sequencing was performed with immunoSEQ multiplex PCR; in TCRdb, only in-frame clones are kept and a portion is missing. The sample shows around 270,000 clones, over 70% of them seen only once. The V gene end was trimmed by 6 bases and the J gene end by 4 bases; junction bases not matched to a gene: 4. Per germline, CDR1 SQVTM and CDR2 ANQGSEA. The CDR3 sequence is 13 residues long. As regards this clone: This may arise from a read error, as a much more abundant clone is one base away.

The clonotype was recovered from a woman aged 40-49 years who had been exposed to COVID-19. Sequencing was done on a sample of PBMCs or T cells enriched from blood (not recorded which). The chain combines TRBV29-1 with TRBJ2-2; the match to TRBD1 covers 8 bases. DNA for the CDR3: TGCAGCGTCGACAGGGGACGCACCGGGGAGCTGTTTTTT. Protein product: CSVDRGRTGELFF.